The 12 T cell receptor beta chains below come from one sample, sequenced in a study of T cells in Graves' hyperthyroidism and ophthalmopathy. The source material, RNA transcripts, was used to amplify TCR beta CDR3 regions. First-round RT-PCR of the TCR CDR3 relied on the HTBI primer set. MiXCR was run by TCRdb on the multiplex PCR reads, yielding one entry per CDR3 protein. The table shows just over 550,000 distinct CDR3 sequences, with 46% occurring only once. The sample was peripheral blood or thyroid tissue (not recorded which). These receptors were taken from a woman between 18 and 29 years old with Graves' hyperthyroidism.

This clonotype was counted a few times. V usage is TRBV7-9 and J usage is TRBJ1-1; D is uncertain. The V and J ends lost 6 bases and 5 bases respectively, with 7 bases between them. Germline lookup yields CDR1 SEHNR and CDR2 FQNEAQ (reference sequence). This CDR3 has 11 amino acids. The CDR3 DNA is TGTGCCAGCAGGTTTAAAACTGAAGCTTTCTTT. Translation gives CASRFKTEAFF. Together with reference TRBV7-9 and TRBJ1-1, the CDR3 gives the full variable domain: DTGVSQNPRHKITKRGQNVTFRCDPISEHNRLYWYRQTLGQGPEFLTYFQNEAQLEKSRLLSDRFSAERPKGSFSTLEIQRTEQGDSAMYLCASRFKTEAFFGQGTRLTVV.

Worth noting for this clonotype: A much larger clonotype is one base distant, so this may be a read error. A read error is likely, as this CDR3 ends without the conserved phenylalanine or tryptophan. The genes are TRBV29-1 and TRBJ2-7; the D gene is possibly TRBD1 (5 bases). The CDR3 is 13 amino acids. Trimming stripped 3 bases from V and 2 bases from J, with 11 bases between. The germline CDR1 and CDR2 sequences are SQVTM and ANQGSEA. CDR3: CSVDLQGTYEQYL. CDR3 sequence (DNA): TGCAGCGTTGATCTCCAGGGTACCTACGAGCAGTACCTC.

This clonotype was recorded only once. At one end, the junction sequence differs from germline, possibly due to a read error. The V call is TRBV7-2, the J call TRBJ2-5; 13 nucleotides line up with TRBD2. The CDR3 consists of 16 residues. Germline V lookup: CDR1 SGHTA, CDR2 FQGNSA. The CDR3: CASSLGLAGEEETQYF. The CDR3 DNA is TGCGCCAGCAGCCTAGGACTAGCGGGAGAGGAAGAGACCCAGTACTTC.

The V call is TRBV2, the J call TRBJ2-5, with a tentative D call TRBD2 (6 bases). The V end lost 0 bases, the J end lost 7 bases, and 6 bases lay between the germline ends. This CDR3 is 12 amino acids long. Germline assignment: CDR1 SNHLY and CDR2 FYNNEI. The CDR3 coding sequence is TGTGCCAGCAGTGAAGCGGAGGGGACCCAGTACTTC. As protein: CASSEAEGTQYF.

The chain combines TRBV7-8 with TRBJ1-4; no firm D call. This CDR3 region has 16 residues. Germline V gives CDR1 SGHVS, CDR2 FQNEAQ. The V gene lost 5 bases and the J gene lost 2 bases, with 15 bases spanning the gap. The CDR3 sequence is CASSPLGLRTNEKLFF. The CDR3 DNA reads TGTGCCAGCAGCCCCCTCGGACTACGCACTAATGAAAAACTGTTTTTT.

CDR3 sequence (DNA): TGTGCCAGCAGCTCAACCCCAGGGACCGACACTGAAGCTTTCTTT. Amino acids: CASSSTPGTDTEAFF. This sequence joins TRBV7-3 and TRBJ1-1; a possible D gene is TRBD1 (5 bases). The germline V gene has CDR1 SGHTA and CDR2 FQGTGA. CDR3 length: 15 residues. V was cut by 4 bases and J by 3 bases, with 15 bases left in between.

This clonotype came up many times. It may be a read error: a sequence one base away is much more abundant. The rearrangement uses TRBV20-1 and TRBJ1-1, with D possibly TRBD1 on 5 matching bases. The V end lost 1 base, the J end lost 3 bases, and 6 bases lay between the germline ends. Germline V gene sequence: CDR1 DFQATT, CDR2 SNEGSKA (reference sequence). The CDR3 is 12 residues long. CDR3 DNA sequence: TGCAGTGCTAGAGTGGGGGACACTGAAGCTTTCTTT. Its protein product is CSARVGDTEAFF.

This clonotype was seen a handful of times. V is TRBV5-1 and J is TRBJ2-5, with a tentative D call TRBD1 (6 bases). The V gene lost 4 bases and the J gene lost 3 bases, with 13 bases spanning the gap. The CDR3 is 14 residues long. Germline V gene lookup returns CDR1 SGHRS and CDR2 YFSETQ. As DNA, the CDR3 is TGCGCCAGCAGCCCGGGACACACCAAAGAGACCCAGTACTTC. This gives the protein CASSPGHTKETQYF.

There are many counts of this clonotype. The chain recombines TRBV6-5 with TRBJ2-5, with D hard to call. Germline-derived CDR1 and CDR2 are MNHEY and SVGAGI. Trimming took 5 bases from V and 5 from J, leaving 9 bases between them. This CDR3 region has 12 residues. In DNA form, the CDR3 reads TGTGCCAGCAGTCCGATTTCGGAGACCCAGTACTTC. Its protein product is CASSPISETQYF.

This clonotype was observed many times. One end of the junction varies from germline; a read error may be responsible. The chain recombines TRBV14 with TRBJ1-5; D is unresolved. CDR1 and CDR2 from the germline V gene are SGHDN and FVKESK. The CDR3 spans 10 residues. The CDR3 loop reads CASSFDVGDF. For the CDR3, the DNA is TGTGCCAGCAGCTTCGACGTAGGTGATTTT.

This chain joins TRBV2 and TRBJ1-6; D is ambiguous. With 5 bases removed from V and 5 bases from J, the gap between germline ends came to 13 bases. Germline V gene lookup returns CDR1 SNHLY and CDR2 FYNNEI. The CDR3 covers 15 residues. DNA for the CDR3: TGTGCCAGCAGTTACGTGCGGGCGAATAATTCACCCCTCCACTTT. Protein sequence: CASSYVRANNSPLHF.

This clonotype was seen more than once but under ten times. The chain is built from TRBV7-9 and TRBJ1-2; 9 bases agree with TRBD1. CDR3 length: 15 residues. V shed 9 bases, J shed 5 bases, and the junction held 13 bases outside the gene matches. Germline-derived CDR1 and CDR2 are SEHNR and FQNEAQ (reference sequence). CDR3 region: CASSIWGQGLYGYTF. DNA of the CDR3: TGTGCCAGTAGTATATGGGGACAGGGCCTTTATGGCTACACCTTC.